This paragraph reports one T cell receptor (beta chain). The data stem from a study of cytomegalovirus exposure and HLA in healthy donors. Profiling relied on immunoSEQ multiplex PCR, and the TCRdb table lists in-frame clones only, not all of them. Among fewer than 60,000 clones listed, about 93% were seen once. Losses at the gene ends were 0 bases for V and 7 bases for J; bases not matched to a gene: 2. The CDR3 runs to 15 residues. Germline CDR1 MNHEY, CDR2 SVGAGI. The TCR originated in a woman aged 18-30 years in good health and CMV-seropositive. The rearrangement links TRBV6-5 to TRBJ2-1; 11 bases fit TRBD2. The material sequenced was PBMCs. CDR3 protein: CASSYSGLAGNEQFF. The CDR3 nucleotides are TGTGCCAGCAGTTACTCCGGACTAGCGGGTAATGAGCAGTTCTTC.